This TCR beta chain was sequenced in a study of T cell responses to AZD1222 COVID-19 vaccine. Generated by immunoSEQ multiplex PCR, the TCRdb table keeps only in-frame clones and is missing some. Here the sample spans 110,000 or so clones, more than 85% being singletons. CDR3 length equals 13 residues. CDR1 is SEHNR and CDR2 is FQNEAQ in the germline V gene (reference sequence). Trimming took off 5 bases at V and 2 bases at J, with 9 bases between the two ends. The source was peripheral blood, collected on day 0 of AZD1222 vaccination. The TCR originated in an adult in good health. The chain uses TRBV7-9 and TRBJ1-1, with D perhaps matching TRBD1 (5 bases). In nucleotides, the CDR3 is TGTGCCAGCAGCCTTGACAGCAACACTGAAGCTTTCTTT. Protein product: CASSLDSNTEAFF.